These 19 T cell receptor beta chains came from one sample sequenced in a study of T cell responses to AZD1222 COVID-19 vaccine. Only in-frame clones appear in the TCRdb table, and some are missing; sequencing was by immunoSEQ multiplex PCR. This sample has approximately 190,000 clones, with just over 90% found just once. Source: peripheral blood, taken 28 days after the second dose of the MenACWY control vaccine. The receptors here all came from an adult who received the MenACWY meningococcal vaccine as a control.

The V gene is TRBV20-1, the J gene TRBJ1-1; D not resolved. Germline V gives CDR1 DFQATT, CDR2 SNEGSKA (reference sequence). The CDR3 runs to 11 residues. V lost 3 bases and J 6 bases, leaving 8 bases between the germline ends. CDR3 sequence (DNA): TGCAGTGCTAGGCCCGGGGCTGAAGCTTTCTTT. It yields the protein CSARPGAEAFF.

The chain has TRBV5-4 and TRBJ2-1; a weak D match, TRBD2 (6 bases). V was clipped by 2 bases and J by 2 bases, with 17 bases between them. The V gene's germline CDR1 is SGHNT and CDR2 YYREEE (reference sequence). The CDR3 contains 17 residues. Here the CDR3 reads CASSFGGLTGTYNEQFF. The DNA for the CDR3 is TGTGCCAGCAGCTTCGGTGGACTAACGGGAACCTACAATGAGCAGTTCTTC.

This chain uses TRBV9 with TRBJ1-5; TRBD1 matches 10 bases. The trim removed 0 bases at V and 7 bases at J, leaving 16 bases unmatched. Looked up from germline, CDR1 is SGDLS and CDR2 is YYNGEE. The CDR3 runs to 19 residues. The CDR3 reads CASSVDPGQGVMGRQPQHF. The CDR3 DNA is TGTGCCAGCAGCGTAGATCCAGGACAGGGGGTAATGGGACGGCAGCCCCAGCATTTT.

The rearrangement joins TRBV11-2 to TRBJ2-1, with D perhaps TRBD2 (5 bases). The CDR3 runs 16 residues. Germline CDR1 is SGHAT and CDR2 is FQNNGV. Between the trimmed V and J ends, which lost 1 base and 2 bases, there was a span of 12 bases. CDR3 region: CASSLAGGRTYNEQFF. The DNA of the CDR3 is TGTGCCAGCAGCTTAGCCGGCGGGCGGACCTACAATGAGCAGTTCTTC.

The chain links TRBV19 to TRBJ1-1; D perhaps matches TRBD1 (5 bases). The length of the CDR3 is 14 residues. CDR1 and CDR2 from the germline V gene are LNHDA and SQIVND (reference sequence). The V gene lost 8 bases and the J gene lost 3 bases, with 16 bases spanning the gap. CDR3 residues: CASLEPRGDTEAFF. CDR3 DNA sequence: TGTGCCAGTTTAGAACCTAGGGGTGACACTGAAGCTTTCTTT.

This clone occurred a few times. The chain joins TRBV29-1 to TRBJ2-3; D is unresolved. CDR1 and CDR2 from the germline V gene are SQVTM and ANQGSEA. CDR3 length: 11 amino acids. V lost 8 bases and J 4 bases, leaving 10 bases between the germline ends. The CDR3 region has the DNA TGCAGCCCTTGGGCCGCAGATACGCAGTATTTT. Translated, it gives CSPWAADTQYF.

This clone was counted once. The chain employs TRBV11-2 and TRBJ2-1; possible D gene TRBD2, 6 bases. The CDR3 consists of 15 residues. Germline loops: CDR1 SGHAT, CDR2 FQNNGV. Trimming left V 4 bases short and J 6 bases short, with 16 bases between. CDR3 sequence: CASSSRDSPGNEQFF. The CDR3 DNA follows: TGTGCCAGCAGCTCGAGGGACTCTCCCGGCAATGAGCAGTTCTTC.

The J gene is TRBJ2-1, the V gene TRBV19; 10 nucleotides align to TRBD2. Germline-derived CDR1 and CDR2 are LNHDA and SQIVND (reference sequence). The V gene end was trimmed by 5 bases and the J gene end by 6 bases; junction bases not matched to a gene: 10. The length of the CDR3 is 16 residues. Written as DNA, the CDR3 is TGTGCCAGTAGTGCCGAAACTAGCGGGAAATTCAATGAGCAGTTCTTC. It is translated as CASSAETSGKFNEQFF. Using reference TRBV19 and TRBJ2-1 for the parts outside the CDR3, the full variable domain is DGGITQSPKYLFRKEGQNVTLSCEQNLNHDAMYWYRQDPGQGLRLIYYSQIVNDFQKGDIAEGYSVSREKKESFPLTVTSAQKNPTAFYLCASSAETSGKFNEQFFGPGTRLTVL.

The rearrangement links TRBV10-1 to TRBJ1-6, with no clear D. V dropped 6 bases and J dropped 0 bases, with 12 bases sitting between them. The germline V gene has CDR1 WNHNN and CDR2 SYGVQD (reference sequence). The CDR3 covers 16 residues. In nucleotides, the CDR3 is TGCGCCAGCAGATGGCAGGCTAGCTCCTATAATTCACCCCTCCACTTT. It yields the protein CASRWQASSYNSPLHF.

The V call is TRBV5-1, the J call TRBJ2-7, with 10 bases matching TRBD2. The J segment lost 7 bases and the V segment lost 2 bases, leaving 9 bases of the junction unmatched. This CDR3 is 15 amino acids long. The germline V gene encodes CDR1 SGHRS and CDR2 YFSETQ. The CDR3 nucleotides are TGCGCCAGCAGCTTCTGGACTAGCGGCCCGCTAGAGCAGTACTTC. Protein sequence: CASSFWTSGPLEQYF.

V gene TRBV11-3 combines with J gene TRBJ1-2; D is perhaps TRBD1 (5 bases). Trimming removed 5 bases from V and 2 bases from J, with 12 bases in between. This CDR3 contains 14 residues. Looked up from germline, CDR1 is SGHNT and CDR2 is YENEEA. CDR3 nucleotide sequence: TGTGCCAGCAGCCCAGGGTCGAGGAACTATGGCTACACCTTC. Amino acid sequence: CASSPGSRNYGYTF.

J is TRBJ1-3 and V is TRBV7-2, with D hard to call. This CDR3 comprises 17 residues. Germline CDR1 reads SGHTA; CDR2 reads FQGNSA. V was pared by 0 bases and J by 0 bases, with 12 bases between. The CDR3 sequence is CASSLAGGGISGNTIYF. CDR3 nucleotide sequence: TGTGCCAGCAGCTTAGCCGGAGGCGGTATCTCTGGAAACACCATATATTTT.

The chain has TRBV5-1 and TRBJ2-2; D might be TRBD1 (5 bases). Germline V gene data show CDR1 as SGHRS and CDR2 as YFSETQ. V was trimmed by 4 bases and J by 1 base, leaving 14 bases between them. CDR3 length: 16 amino acids. The CDR3, as DNA: TGCGCCAGCAGCCCCCTGGGCAGGGTGAACACCGGGGAGCTGTTTTTT. Translation gives CASSPLGRVNTGELFF.

This clone is a singleton in its sample. One junction end does not reproduce the germline sequence, and a read error may be involved. This chain joins TRBV10-1 and TRBJ2-3; the match to TRBD2 covers 8 bases. The germline V gene has CDR1 WNHNN and CDR2 SYGVQD (reference sequence). The CDR3 extends over 13 amino acids. The CDR3 DNA sequence: TGCGCCAGCAGTGAGCATGGACTAGCCCCGGTGACTTTT. As protein: CASSEHGLAPVTF.

CDR3 residues: CASSVEFTGELFF. The CDR3 DNA sequence: TGTGCCAGCAGCGTAGAGTTCACCGGGGAGCTGTTTTTT. The chain has TRBV9 and TRBJ2-2; unclear D gene. V lost 0 bases and J lost 4, with 4 bases in between. The CDR3 spans 13 residues. The germline CDR1 and CDR2 sequences are SGDLS and YYNGEE.

V and J are TRBV29-1 and TRBJ1-2; D gene ambiguous. From germline, CDR1 is SQVTM and CDR2 ANQGSEA. V gave up 2 bases and J gave up 2 bases, with 12 bases separating them. The CDR3 spans 14 residues. CDR3 protein: CSVEPPGRNYGYTF. DNA of the CDR3: TGCAGCGTTGAACCCCCCGGTAGAAACTATGGCTACACCTTC. Combining the CDR3 with reference TRBV29-1 and TRBJ1-2 gives the whole variable domain SAVISQKPSRDICQRGTSLTIQCQVDSQVTMMFWYRQQPGQSLTLIATANQGSEATYESGFVIDKFPISRPNLTFSTLTVSNMSPEDSSIYLCSVEPPGRNYGYTFGSGTRLTVV.

The J gene is TRBJ2-1, the V gene TRBV7-9; D is perhaps TRBD1 (5 bases). This CDR3 is built from 16 residues. V was cut by 4 bases and J by 0 bases, with 13 bases left in between. The V gene's germline CDR1 is SEHNR and CDR2 FQNEAQ (reference sequence). The CDR3 sequence is CASSSHGQSSYNEQFF. The CDR3 DNA reads TGTGCCAGCAGCTCACACGGACAAAGCTCCTACAATGAGCAGTTCTTC.

The chain joins TRBV28 to TRBJ2-7, with D unclear. The V end was cut by 1 base, the J end by 4 bases, with 14 bases between. There are 15 residues in the CDR3. Germline values: CDR1 MDHEN, CDR2 SYDVKM. The CDR3 coding sequence is TGTGCCAGCAGTTTATCCGGCCGAAATGGGTACGAGCAGTACTTC. Translating gives CASSLSGRNGYEQYF.

Turning to this clone: Mismatch with germline at one junction end may stem from a read error. The V and J genes are TRBV7-7 and TRBJ1-5; D is ambiguous. The CDR3 length is 17 residues. Germline V gives CDR1 SSHAT, CDR2 FNYEAQ (reference sequence). The CDR3 sequence is CASSENQAGISNQPQHF. As DNA, the CDR3 is TGTGCTAGCAGCGAGAACCAGGCGGGCATTAGCAATCAGCCCCAGCATTTT. The full variable domain, completed using reference TRBV7-7 and TRBJ1-5, is GAGVSQSPRYKVTKRGQDVTLRCDPISSHATLYWYQQALGQGPEFLTYFNYEAQPDKSGLPSDRFSAERPEGSISTLTIQRTEQRDSAMYRCASSENQAGISNQPQHFGDGTRLSIL.